A selection of T cell receptor beta chains follows, all from one sample in a study of Ad26.COV2.S vaccination and SARS-CoV-2 variants. Data came from immunoSEQ multiplex PCR; TCRdb stores just in-frame clones and leaves some out. Of 410,000 or so clones in the sample, over 80% were seen once. The specimen was peripheral blood, collected in a trial of Ad26.COV2.S vaccine versus placebo. These receptors came from a person between 18 and 65 years old who received the Ad26.COV2.S COVID-19 vaccine or a placebo. Both conserved end residues are trimmed from each CDR3.

v_call cdr3_aa
TRBV5-5 ASSSRPTGGLYSPLH
TRBV28 AAKDSLQETQY
TRBV25-1 ASSGTRWTSGVGAQY
TRBV5-1 ASSLDRGYIQY
TRBV19 ASSIDTGTKVNTEAF
TRBV5-5 ASSLSTGTEAF
TRBV3-1/TRBV3-2 ASSQDRETQY
TRBV18 ASSPGLAGNEQF
TRBV6-5 ASSYGDSSYNSPLH
TRBV19 ASTAGGSYGYT
TRBV13 ASSLREHYLTDTQY
TRBV6-5 ASSYSQWSSTEAF
TRBV3-1/TRBV3-2 ASSQGSGNTGELF
TRBV29-1 SVARDRSNYGYT
TRBV4-1 ASSRLREADTEAF
TRBV6-5 ASTYVAGSYEQY
TRBV6-5 AREYRDRGYT
TRBV27 ASSLGLGSRYGYT
TRBV7-9 ASTPAGGTEKLF
TRBV28 ASSLRIGELF
TRBV7-7 ASSLLRTGEYEQY
TRBV30 AWGNTEAF
TRBV5-4 ASKARTESYEQY
TRBV18 ASSRDRDNNEQF
TRBV10-1 ASSQSRGGSETQY
TRBV24-1 ATEERDRWEYSNQPQH
TRBV19 ASLSTRSTESSGANVLT
TRBV6-5 ASSYSGGDYT
TRBV6-5 ASRASGRGTDTQY
TRBV3-1/TRBV3-2 ASSPQEGRGQGYGYT
TRBV7-8 ASSLGQRVDGYT
TRBV3-1/TRBV3-2 ASSRGGEVAVNEQF
TRBV28 ASTPVSGGDYGYT
TRBV3-1/TRBV3-2 ASGRLRTQY
TRBV9 ASSLSGGGTDTQY
TRBV10-2 ASSGAGGSSYEQY
TRBV30 AFRGSSYNSPLH
TRBV19 ASSIVAAGNTIY
TRBV2 AIERYEEQETQY
TRBV20-1 SASGGGGALEQY
TRBV9 ASSTTGMNSPLH
TRBV30 AWSVLPGSSGNTIY